This entry concerns a single T cell receptor (beta chain). Its specificity is not known. This entry is derived from a study of response to subunit inactivated influenza vaccine. Study conclusions and caveats: Authors suggested that a seasonal influenza vaccination recruits few new T cells each time.

TCRdb reanalysed the RT-PCR reads using MiXCR and keeps one entry per CDR3 protein. The table has 300,000 to 350,000 distinct CDR3 sequences, around 20% seen once. CDR3 length equals 20 residues. V gave up 2 bases and J gave up 6 bases; unmatched junction bases: 21. Sequenced here: PBMCs from blood, sampled 21 months after vaccination. This TCR was recovered from a man in his fifties or sixties who received an inactivated influenza vaccine. The chain links TRBV23-1 to TRBJ2-2; 7 bases align to TRBD1. TRBV23-1 qualifies as an ORF whose function is uncertain. The CDR3 sequence: CASSQPRLARQGFPSGELFF. The DNA of the CDR3 is TGCGCCAGCAGTCAACCCCGGTTGGCACGACAGGGATTTCCGTCCGGGGAGCTGTTTTTT.